Below are 11 T cell receptor beta chains sequenced from a single sample in a study of blood T cell repertoires in COVID-19. Sequencing used immunoSEQ multiplex PCR; TCRdb keeps in-frame clones, though not all of them. The sample shows around 68,000 clones, 80% to 90% of them seen only once. The sequenced sample consisted of peripheral blood. Receptor source: a woman aged 45-60 years with acute or convalescent COVID-19.

For the CDR3, the DNA is TGTGCCAGCAGCTTAAACGCGGGCCAGGGACTCTACGAGCAGTACTTC. This translates into CASSLNAGQGLYEQYF. The chain couples TRBV7-3 to TRBJ2-7; possibly TRBD2 for D (6 bases). V dropped 1 base and J dropped 3 bases, with 16 bases sitting between them. The CDR3 has 16 amino acids. The germline V gene has CDR1 SGHTA and CDR2 FQGTGA.

The genes are TRBV28 and TRBJ2-7; a possible D gene is TRBD1 (5 bases). Between the trimmed V and J ends, which lost 6 bases and 4 bases, there was a span of 10 bases. The CDR3 runs to 12 residues. Germline V gene sequence: CDR1 MDHEN, CDR2 SYDVKM. CDR3 sequence: CASRDSMYEQYF. In DNA form, the CDR3 reads TGTGCCAGCAGAGACAGTATGTACGAGCAGTACTTC.

The chain carries TRBV5-1 and TRBJ1-2; tentative D call: TRBD1 (5 bases). CDR3 length: 14 amino acids. Trimming pared 3 bases from V and 6 bases from J, leaving 15 bases between. Germline CDR1 is SGHRS and CDR2 is YFSETQ. CDR3: CASSSDAGNDGYTF. The CDR3 DNA reads TGCGCCAGCAGCTCCGACGCAGGGAATGATGGCTACACCTTC.

The rearrangement uses TRBV30 and TRBJ2-2; 10 bases match TRBD2. The CDR3 extends over 15 amino acids. Looked up from germline, CDR1 is GTSNPN and CDR2 is SVGIG (reference sequence). Germline trimming cut 3 bases from V and 3 bases from J; bases unmatched to any gene: 4. The CDR3 DNA reads as TGTGCCTGGAGCAGCGGGAGGGAGGACACCGGGGAGCTGTTTTTT. Its translation is CAWSSGREDTGELFF.

V usage is TRBV9 and J usage is TRBJ1-5; D call uncertain. V was pared by 0 bases and J by 10 bases, with 11 bases between. CDR3 length: 13 amino acids. Germline-derived CDR1 and CDR2 are SGDLS and YYNGEE. CDR3 DNA sequence: TGTGCCAGCAGCGTAGATCCCGCGCACCCCCAGCATTTT. Translated, it gives CASSVDPAHPQHF.

This chain uses TRBV28 with TRBJ1-1; weak D call: TRBD1 (5 bases). Trimming took 2 bases from V and 1 from J, leaving 8 bases between them. Germline CDR1 is MDHEN and CDR2 is SYDVKM. The CDR3 runs 14 residues. CDR3 residues: CASSLGGGNTEAFF. In DNA, the CDR3 is TGTGCCAGCAGTTTAGGCGGGGGGAACACTGAAGCTTTCTTT.

This chain connects TRBV5-1 to TRBJ1-1; 7 nucleotides line up with TRBD1. V trimming: 3 bases; J trimming: 4 bases; junction bases outside the gene matches: 9. Germline values: CDR1 SGHRS, CDR2 YFSETQ. The CDR3 covers 15 residues. For the CDR3, the DNA is TGCGCCAGCAGCTCCCGACAGGGAACGGGCACTGAAGCTTTCTTT. It encodes CASSSRQGTGTEAFF.

V and J are TRBV4-2 and TRBJ2-7; TRBD1 matches at 7 bases. Germline CDR1 reads LGHNA; CDR2 reads YNFKEQ. This CDR3 is built from 15 residues. J gave up 2 bases and V 0 bases, and 4 bases lay outside the gene matches. CDR3 in DNA: TGTGCCAGCAGCCAAGATCTTGGGACAGCCTACGAGCAGTACTTC. Its translation: CASSQDLGTAYEQYF.

The chain uses TRBV7-9 and TRBJ2-3, with D perhaps matching TRBD2 (5 bases). V was cut by 5 bases and J by 7 bases, with 7 bases left in between. This CDR3 has 11 residues. Germline V gene sequence: CDR1 SEHNR, CDR2 FQNEAQ (reference sequence). The CDR3 DNA reads as TGTGCCAGCAGCCGGGATAATACGCAGTATTTT. Translated, it gives CASSRDNTQYF.

This chain links TRBV7-8 with TRBJ1-1; D is possibly TRBD1 (5 bases). The CDR3 runs 13 residues. Trimming pared 3 bases from V and 5 bases from J, leaving 10 bases between. In germline, CDR1 is SGHVS, CDR2 FQNEAQ. The CDR3: CASSFPQGTEAFF. CDR3 bases: TGTGCCAGCAGCTTTCCCCAGGGAACTGAAGCTTTCTTT.

The rearrangement links TRBV5-8 to TRBJ1-1; 9 bases line up with TRBD1. The CDR3 is made up of 16 amino acids. Germline V gene sequence: CDR1 SGHTS, CDR2 YDEGEE. Losses at the gene ends were 4 bases for V and 1 base for J; bases not matched to a gene: 8. The CDR3 DNA reads TGTGCCAGCAGCCAAGAACAGGGGGCCGGGAACACTGAAGCTTTCTTT. This translates into CASSQEQGAGNTEAFF.